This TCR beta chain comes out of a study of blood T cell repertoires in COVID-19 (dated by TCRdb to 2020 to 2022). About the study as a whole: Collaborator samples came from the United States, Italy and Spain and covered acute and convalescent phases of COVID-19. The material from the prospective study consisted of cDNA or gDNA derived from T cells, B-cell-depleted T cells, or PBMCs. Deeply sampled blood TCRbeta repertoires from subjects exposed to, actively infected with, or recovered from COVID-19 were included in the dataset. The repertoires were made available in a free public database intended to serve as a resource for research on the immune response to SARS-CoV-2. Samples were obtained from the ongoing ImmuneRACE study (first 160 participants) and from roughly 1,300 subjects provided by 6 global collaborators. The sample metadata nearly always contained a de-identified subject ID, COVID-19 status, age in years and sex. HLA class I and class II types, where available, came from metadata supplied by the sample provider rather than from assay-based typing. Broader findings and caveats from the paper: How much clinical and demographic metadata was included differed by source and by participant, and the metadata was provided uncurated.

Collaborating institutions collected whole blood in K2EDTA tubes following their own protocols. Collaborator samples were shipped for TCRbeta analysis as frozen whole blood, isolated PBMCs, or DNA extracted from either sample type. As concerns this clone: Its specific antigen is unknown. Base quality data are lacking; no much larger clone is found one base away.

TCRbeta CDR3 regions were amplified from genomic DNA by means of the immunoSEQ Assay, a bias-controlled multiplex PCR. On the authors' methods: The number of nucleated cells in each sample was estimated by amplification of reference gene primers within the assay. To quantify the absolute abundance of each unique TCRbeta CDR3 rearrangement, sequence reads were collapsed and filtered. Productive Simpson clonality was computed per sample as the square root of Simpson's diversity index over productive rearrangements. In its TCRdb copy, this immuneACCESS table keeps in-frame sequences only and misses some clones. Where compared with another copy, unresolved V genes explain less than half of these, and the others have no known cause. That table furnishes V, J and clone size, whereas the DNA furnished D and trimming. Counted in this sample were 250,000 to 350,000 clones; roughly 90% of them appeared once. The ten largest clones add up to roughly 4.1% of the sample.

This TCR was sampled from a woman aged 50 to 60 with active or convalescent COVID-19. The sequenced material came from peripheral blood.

The DNA is as follows: TGTGCCAGCAGCTTAGGCGGGGGACGGGAGACCCAGTACTTC. This gives the protein CASSLGGGRETQYF. The chain is encoded by TRBV7-9 joined to TRBJ2-5, and 7 junctional nucleotides match TRBD2. The germline V gene (reference sequence) gives CDR1 as SEHNR and CDR2 as FQNEAQ. Unmatched junction bases come to 4, with V trimmed by 1 base and J by 5 bases. The CDR3 runs 14 residues from the cysteine to the phenylalanine. The CDR3 DNA has 42 bases and is translated from base 1.